Listed below are T cell receptor beta chains from one sample, sequenced in a study of blood T cell repertoires in COVID-19. Using immunoSEQ multiplex PCR, the repertoire was profiled, and TCRdb retains in-frame clones only, with some absent. Found here are some 310,000 clones, around nine tenths of them singletons; the top ten hold 1%. Material for sequencing was peripheral blood. The receptors derive from a man aged 45 to 65 with active or convalescent COVID-19. The CDR3 runs from the conserved cysteine through the conserved F or W. The order of the fields is V gene, D gene, clone size, J gene, CDR3 protein, CDR3 DNA. The D gene is left open where the match is weak. Expanded clones get a size class; other rows say once, few or many, or leave the size out.

>TRBV30|-|once|TRBJ2-3
CAWSLLDTQYF
TGTGCCTGGAGTCTTCTAGATACGCAGTATTTT
>TRBV9|-|-|TRBJ2-3
CASSVSGVRGDTQYF
TGTGCCAGCAGCGTAAGCGGGGTAAGGGGGGATACGCAGTATTTT
>TRBV19|TRBD1|-|TRBJ1-1
CASSTRQGTEAFF
TGTGCCAGTAGTACTCGACAGGGCACTGAAGCTTTCTTT
>TRBV2|TRBD1|-|TRBJ2-3
CASQNRGSDTQYF
TGTGCCAGCCAAAACAGGGGCTCAGATACGCAGTATTTT
>TRBV7-2|-|-|TRBJ2-5
CASSSDFGQETQYF
TGTGCCAGCAGCTCCGACTTTGGCCAAGAGACCCAGTACTTC
>TRBV12-3/TRBV12-4|-|-|TRBJ2-1
CASRGSWVNEQFF
TGTGCCAGCCGGGGGTCTTGGGTCAATGAGCAGTTCTTC
>TRBV2|TRBD2|-|TRBJ2-3
CASSELADTDTQYF
TGTGCCAGCAGTGAACTAGCGGACACAGATACGCAGTATTTT
>TRBV6-2/TRBV6-3|-|-|TRBJ1-2
CASSKDQTVYGYTF
TGTGCCAGCAGCAAAGACCAGACAGTTTATGGCTACACCTTC
>TRBV7-3|TRBD1|-|TRBJ2-1
CASSLTRTGEVFF
TGTGCCAGCAGCTTAACTCGGACAGGGGAAGTGTTCTTC
>TRBV11-2|-|-|TRBJ2-5
CASSLEGLRSQETQYF
TGTGCCAGCAGCTTAGAGGGTCTGCGGTCTCAAGAGACCCAGTACTTC
>TRBV4-1|-|few|TRBJ1-1
CASSQFTRNTEAFF
TGCGCCAGCAGCCAGTTTACGAGGAACACTGAAGCTTTCTTT
>TRBV4-2|TRBD2|-|TRBJ2-3
CASSQSPAGTTDTQYF
TGTGCCAGCAGCCAGTCACCAGCGGGGACCACAGATACGCAGTATTTT
>TRBV6-2/TRBV6-3|TRBD1|-|TRBJ2-1
CASSYRPGQWDNEQFF
TGTGCCAGCAGTTACCGACCGGGACAGTGGGATAATGAGCAGTTCTTC
>TRBV6-6|TRBD1|-|TRBJ1-4
CASSLGGEGEKLFF
TGTGCCAGCAGTTTAGGGGGCGAGGGTGAAAAACTGTTTTTT
>TRBV18|-|-|TRBJ2-2
CASSPPNTGELFF
TGTGCCAGCTCACCTCCAAACACCGGGGAGCTGTTTTTT
>TRBV5-4|TRBD2|-|TRBJ2-1
CASSGHSGATYNEQFF
TGTGCCAGCAGCGGGCATAGCGGGGCTACCTACAATGAGCAGTTCTTC
>TRBV15|-|-|TRBJ2-4
CATSRDRLTARNIQYF
TGTGCCACCAGCAGAGATCGGCTGACTGCACGAAACATTCAGTACTTC
>TRBV2|-|-|TRBJ2-2
CASSVAGTAGELFF
TGTGCCAGCAGTGTTGCCGGTACGGCCGGGGAGCTGTTTTTT
>TRBV18|TRBD1|-|TRBJ1-1
CASSPPGQTNTEAFF
TGTGCCAGCTCACCTCCGGGACAGACGAACACTGAAGCTTTCTTT
>TRBV5-1|-|-|TRBJ2-7
CASSLSATNYEQYF
TGCGCCAGCAGCTTGTCTGCGACAAACTACGAGCAGTACTTC
>TRBV19|-|-|TRBJ1-5
CASTSGGGNQPQHF
TGTGCCAGTACCTCCGGAGGGGGCAATCAGCCCCAGCATTTT
>TRBV5-1|TRBD1|-|TRBJ2-7
CASSLAPGQVGYEQYF
TGCGCCAGCAGCTTGGCACCCGGACAGGTCGGCTACGAGCAGTACTTC
>TRBV6-1|TRBD1|-|TRBJ1-1
CASSDNRGRITEAFF
TGTGCCAGCAGTGATAACAGGGGAAGGATCACTGAAGCTTTCTTT
>TRBV29-1|TRBD2|-|TRBJ2-1
CSVVRTSGRRAYNEQFF
TGCAGCGTTGTCCGGACTAGCGGGAGGAGGGCCTACAATGAGCAGTTCTTC